The TCR beta chain under discussion was sequenced for a study of CD8+CD57+ T cells in acquired aplastic anemia. Study-level background: Isolated CD4+ and CD8+ cells, once sorted, yielded DNA averaging about 3.4 ug. Study findings and constraints: It was found that about 31 CD8+ CDR3 sequences were shared between patients and controls.

Trimming pared 7 bases from V and 5 bases from J, leaving 12 bases between. The CDR3 extends over 13 amino acids. CDR1 and CDR2 from the germline V gene are LNHDA and SQIVND (reference sequence). The count of this clonotype is one. Its antigen is not known. TCR beta VDJ and CDR3 profiles were obtained from a genomic DNA template. From the reads, TCRdb called clonotypes with MiXCR, one entry per CDR3 protein. The sample yields 150,000 to 200,000 distinct CDR3 sequences, less than 60% seen once. Flow cytometry had shown expanded CD8+CD57+ cells in the patients chosen for sequencing. This receptor was taken from a human donor with aplastic anemia. Sequenced input: sorted CD4+, CD8+, or CD8+CD57+ T cells (not recorded which) from PBMCs. J is TRBJ2-1 and V is TRBV19; D is unclear. The CDR3 region has the DNA TGTGCCAGTAATTCCCAACTCGACAATGAGCAGTTCTTC. It encodes CASNSQLDNEQFF.